A single T cell receptor beta chain is shown here with its context. The antigen is unknown. 5'-RACE, quantitative and with molecular barcodes, yielded the TCR beta libraries. TCRdb used MiXCR to reprocess the 5' RACE reads, holding one entry per CDR3 protein. The sample lists 150,000 to 200,000 distinct CDR3 sequences; about a third were seen once. The data were taken from a study of CD8 T cells in ankylosing spondylitis. CDR3 length: 16 amino acids. After removal of 0 bases from V and 4 bases from J, the junction contained 7 bases not matched to a gene. The germline V gene encodes CDR1 SGHRS and CDR2 YFSETQ. Study conclusions and caveats: The clones that were linked to disease were reported to be significantly enriched in matched synovial fluid samples from ankylosing spondylitis patients.

The chain uses TRBV5-1 and TRBJ2-1; 7 bases line up with TRBD1. This clonotype was obtained from a male donor with ankylosing spondylitis. Source material: synovial fluid, either unsorted or a sorted T cell fraction (not recorded which). CDR3 residues: CASSLGIGQVYNEQFF. In nucleotides, the CDR3 is TGCGCCAGCAGCTTGGGTATTGGACAGGTGTACAATGAGCAGTTCTTC.